The entry that follows covers one TCR beta chain sequence. Its specificity is not known. These data come from a study of cytomegalovirus exposure and HLA in healthy donors. V dropped 4 bases and J dropped 6 bases, with 11 bases sitting between them. The CDR3 spans 12 residues. CDR1 is SGHRS, CDR2 YFSETQ, per germline. PCR employed 60 Vbeta and 13 Jbeta primers. Clones were sequenced by immunoSEQ multiplex PCR, and TCRdb holds only the in-frame ones, with some missing. This table holds tens of thousands of clones, 75% to 85% found once. General study results and limits: Being productive about 87% or about 30% of the time was typical of most TCR beta V segments in an earlier analysis.

The TCR originated in a human donor in good health. The rearrangement links TRBV5-1 to TRBJ2-7; D may be TRBD1 (6 bases). Sequencing was done on a sample of PBMCs. The CDR3, as DNA: TGCGCCAGCAGCAAGGACAGAAGCGAGCAGTACTTC. It translates to CASSKDRSEQYF. Variable domain in full (rest from reference TRBV5-1 and TRBJ2-7): KAGVTQTPRYLIKTRGQQVTLSCSPISGHRSVSWYQQTPGQGLQFLFEYFSETQRNKGNFPGRFSGRQFSNSRSEMNVSTLELGDSALYLCASSKDRSEQYFGPGTRLTVT.